The rows below give T cell receptor beta chains drawn from one sample of a study of shared clonotypes between healthy human individuals. TCRdb's copy holds only in-frame clones and misses some; the assay was immunoSEQ multiplex PCR. The table lists 660,000 or so clones, about 96% of them singletons. Source material: naive CD8+ T cells sorted from blood. These receptors came from a woman between 25 and 40 years old in good health. The CDR3 runs from the conserved cysteine through the conserved F or W. The order of the fields is V gene, J gene, D gene, clone size, CDR3 protein, CDR3 DNA. The D gene is left open where the match is weak. Size is omitted from some rows. Given values are once, few, many or a class for expanded clones.

v_call: TRBV14; j_call: TRBJ2-1; d_call: -; clone_size: -; cdr3_aa: CASSQAGTDEQFF; cdr3_nt: TGTGCCAGCAGCCAAGCTGGGACCGATGAGCAGTTCTTC
v_call: TRBV5-4; j_call: TRBJ1-1; d_call: TRBD1; clone_size: -; cdr3_aa: CASSLWGQGGFATEAFF; cdr3_nt: TGTGCCAGCAGCTTGTGGGGACAGGGTGGCTTTGCCACTGAAGCTTTCTTT
v_call: TRBV4-1; j_call: TRBJ2-3; d_call: TRBD2; clone_size: -; cdr3_aa: CASSLTVPLAASDTQYF; cdr3_nt: TGCGCCAGCAGCCTAACGGTGCCACTAGCGGCCTCAGATACGCAGTATTTT
v_call: TRBV7-9; j_call: TRBJ2-6; d_call: -; clone_size: -; cdr3_aa: CASSPGSVTSGANVLTF; cdr3_nt: TGTGCCAGCAGCCCCGGATCGGTGACCTCTGGGGCCAACGTCCTGACTTTC
v_call: TRBV11-2; j_call: TRBJ2-1; d_call: TRBD2; clone_size: -; cdr3_aa: CASTLGTTDGFYNEQFF; cdr3_nt: TGTGCCAGCACCCTGGGGACTACCGACGGCTTCTACAATGAGCAGTTCTTC
v_call: TRBV7-3; j_call: TRBJ2-7; d_call: TRBD1; clone_size: -; cdr3_aa: CASSQGQGSGLYF; cdr3_nt: TGTGCCAGCAGCCAGGGACAGGGTTCGGGGCTCTACTTC
v_call: TRBV9; j_call: TRBJ2-1; d_call: TRBD1; clone_size: -; cdr3_aa: CASSDRDRAYNEQFF; cdr3_nt: TGTGCCAGCAGCGACCGGGACAGGGCCTACAATGAGCAGTTCTTC
v_call: TRBV6-5; j_call: TRBJ1-5; d_call: -; clone_size: -; cdr3_aa: CASSYSKQNQPQHF; cdr3_nt: TGTGCCAGCAGTTACTCCAAGCAAAATCAGCCCCAGCATTTT
v_call: TRBV6-1; j_call: TRBJ1-1; d_call: -; clone_size: -; cdr3_aa: CASRWGTEAFF; cdr3_nt: TGTGCCAGTCGATGGGGGACTGAAGCTTTCTTT
v_call: TRBV28; j_call: TRBJ2-7; d_call: -; clone_size: -; cdr3_aa: CASSSVGYEQYF; cdr3_nt: TGTGCCAGCAGTTCGGTAGGGTACGAGCAGTACTTC
v_call: TRBV27; j_call: TRBJ2-1; d_call: TRBD2; clone_size: -; cdr3_aa: CASSLSGSSYNEQFF; cdr3_nt: TGTGCCAGCAGTTTGAGCGGGAGCTCCTACAATGAGCAGTTCTTC
v_call: TRBV5-4; j_call: TRBJ1-1; d_call: -; clone_size: -; cdr3_aa: CASRNNTEAFF; cdr3_nt: TGTGCCAGCAGGAACAACACTGAAGCTTTCTTT
v_call: TRBV9; j_call: TRBJ2-1; d_call: -; clone_size: -; cdr3_aa: CASSRGSYNEQFF; cdr3_nt: TGTGCCAGCAGCCGGGGCTCCTACAATGAGCAGTTCTTC
v_call: TRBV7-9; j_call: TRBJ2-1; d_call: TRBD2; clone_size: -; cdr3_aa: CASSPSGSSYNEQFF; cdr3_nt: TGTGCCAGCAGCCCTAGCGGGAGCTCCTACAATGAGCAGTTCTTC
v_call: TRBV6-6; j_call: TRBJ2-2; d_call: -; clone_size: -; cdr3_aa: CASRANTGELFF; cdr3_nt: TGTGCCAGCAGGGCGAACACCGGGGAGCTGTTTTTT
v_call: TRBV27; j_call: TRBJ2-7; d_call: TRBD1; clone_size: -; cdr3_aa: CASSLLTGGSYEQYF; cdr3_nt: TGTGCCAGCAGTTTACTGACAGGGGGTTCCTACGAGCAGTACTTC
v_call: TRBV9; j_call: TRBJ2-7; d_call: TRBD2; clone_size: -; cdr3_aa: CASSPGTSDYEQYF; cdr3_nt: TGTGCCAGCAGCCCCGGGACTAGCGACTACGAGCAGTACTTC
v_call: TRBV6-1; j_call: TRBJ2-7; d_call: TRBD2; clone_size: -; cdr3_aa: CASSEATSAPYEQYF; cdr3_nt: TGTGCCAGCAGTGAAGCGACTAGCGCTCCCTACGAGCAGTACTTC
v_call: TRBV7-9; j_call: TRBJ2-3; d_call: TRBD2; clone_size: -; cdr3_aa: CASSLALNGRAGPDTQYF; cdr3_nt: TGTGCCAGCAGCTTAGCCCTTAACGGGAGGGCCGGACCAGATACGCAGTATTTT
v_call: TRBV7-9; j_call: TRBJ1-1; d_call: -; clone_size: -; cdr3_aa: CASSLGTEAEAFF; cdr3_nt: TGTGCCAGCAGCTTAGGGACGGAGGCTGAAGCTTTCTTT
v_call: TRBV19; j_call: TRBJ2-1; d_call: -; clone_size: -; cdr3_aa: CASSIRQNYNEQFF; cdr3_nt: TGTGCCAGTAGTATTAGACAGAACTACAATGAGCAGTTCTTC
v_call: TRBV20-1; j_call: TRBJ2-1; d_call: -; clone_size: -; cdr3_aa: CSASFGYEQFF; cdr3_nt: TGCAGTGCTTCATTCGGCTATGAGCAGTTCTTC
v_call: TRBV6-1; j_call: TRBJ2-7; d_call: -; clone_size: -; cdr3_aa: CASRGIYEQYF; cdr3_nt: TGTGCCAGCAGGGGGATCTACGAGCAGTACTTC
v_call: TRBV19; j_call: TRBJ2-7; d_call: -; clone_size: -; cdr3_aa: CASSSNLDTFSEQYF; cdr3_nt: TGTGCCAGTAGTTCTAATCTGGACACTTTCTCCGAGCAGTACTTC
v_call: TRBV4-1; j_call: TRBJ1-2; d_call: -; clone_size: -; cdr3_aa: CASSQDLLGYGYTF; cdr3_nt: TGCGCCAGCAGCCAAGATCTTTTGGGCTATGGCTACACCTTC
v_call: TRBV7-9; j_call: TRBJ1-5; d_call: TRBD1; clone_size: -; cdr3_aa: CASSRSQGDQPQHF; cdr3_nt: TGTGCCAGCAGCCGAAGCCAGGGGGACCAGCCCCAGCATTTT
v_call: TRBV7-9; j_call: TRBJ2-5; d_call: TRBD1; clone_size: -; cdr3_aa: CASSLTGVQETQYF; cdr3_nt: TGTGCCAGCAGCCTGACAGGGGTCCAAGAGACCCAGTACTTC
v_call: TRBV30; j_call: TRBJ2-1; d_call: -; clone_size: -; cdr3_aa: CAWSVSQSHEQFF; cdr3_nt: TGTGCCTGGAGTGTATCCCAGAGCCATGAGCAGTTCTTC
v_call: TRBV21-1; j_call: TRBJ2-3; d_call: -; clone_size: -; cdr3_aa: CASSLEDSTDTQYF; cdr3_nt: TGTGCCAGCAGCCTCGAGGACAGCACAGATACGCAGTATTTT
v_call: TRBV4-1; j_call: TRBJ1-1; d_call: -; clone_size: -; cdr3_aa: CASSRYPWASNTEAFF; cdr3_nt: TGCGCCAGCAGCCGGTACCCCTGGGCCTCGAACACTGAAGCTTTCTTT
v_call: TRBV14; j_call: TRBJ1-2; d_call: -; clone_size: -; cdr3_aa: CASSQGDLIPYYGYTF; cdr3_nt: TGTGCCAGCAGCCAAGGGGACCTGATCCCATACTATGGCTACACCTTC
v_call: TRBV19; j_call: TRBJ1-2; d_call: -; clone_size: once; cdr3_aa: CASRSGGELYGYTF; cdr3_nt: TGTGCCAGTAGGTCAGGAGGGGAACTATATGGCTACACCTTC
v_call: TRBV14; j_call: TRBJ2-3; d_call: TRBD1; clone_size: -; cdr3_aa: CASSRTGADTQYF; cdr3_nt: TGTGCCAGCAGCCGAACAGGGGCAGATACGCAGTATTTT
v_call: TRBV11-2; j_call: TRBJ1-1; d_call: TRBD1; clone_size: -; cdr3_aa: CASSYGDSPSLGAFF; cdr3_nt: TGTGCCAGCAGCTACGGGGACAGCCCCTCTCTTGGAGCTTTCTTT
v_call: TRBV5-5; j_call: TRBJ1-2; d_call: TRBD1; clone_size: once; cdr3_aa: CASSERRGLSGYTF; cdr3_nt: TGTGCCAGCAGCGAGCGAAGGGGGCTGAGCGGCTACACCTTC
v_call: TRBV9; j_call: TRBJ2-5; d_call: TRBD2; clone_size: -; cdr3_aa: CASSSGTSGYQETQYF; cdr3_nt: TGTGCCAGCAGCTCCGGGACTAGCGGGTACCAAGAGACCCAGTACTTC
v_call: TRBV28; j_call: TRBJ1-2; d_call: -; clone_size: -; cdr3_aa: CASSLSPRGLGSGYTF; cdr3_nt: TGTGCCAGCAGTCTTAGCCCCCGGGGGCTTGGGAGTGGCTACACCTTC
v_call: TRBV9; j_call: TRBJ2-5; d_call: -; clone_size: once; cdr3_aa: CASSVATGASVEETQYF; cdr3_nt: TGTGCCAGCAGCGTAGCTACAGGGGCTAGCGTCGAGGAGACCCAGTACTTC
v_call: TRBV6-6; j_call: TRBJ2-5; d_call: TRBD2; clone_size: -; cdr3_aa: CASSYEGLVEETQYF; cdr3_nt: TGTGCCAGCAGTTACGAGGGACTAGTTGAAGAGACCCAGTACTTC
v_call: TRBV29-1; j_call: TRBJ2-3; d_call: TRBD2; clone_size: -; cdr3_aa: CSVEDLSGGSWNTQYF; cdr3_nt: TGCAGCGTTGAAGATCTGTCCGGCGGGAGCTGGAATACGCAGTATTTT
v_call: TRBV4-1; j_call: TRBJ2-7; d_call: -; clone_size: -; cdr3_aa: CASSQVAVRDAYEQYF; cdr3_nt: TGCGCCAGCAGCCAAGTTGCGGTCCGGGACGCCTACGAGCAGTACTTC
v_call: TRBV27; j_call: TRBJ2-7; d_call: TRBD2; clone_size: -; cdr3_aa: CASSLTSGYEQYF; cdr3_nt: TGTGCCAGCAGTTTAACTAGCGGTTACGAGCAGTACTTC
v_call: TRBV11-3; j_call: TRBJ2-7; d_call: TRBD2; clone_size: -; cdr3_aa: CASSYGTSGNEQYF; cdr3_nt: TGTGCCAGCAGCTATGGGACTAGCGGGAACGAGCAGTACTTC
v_call: TRBV9; j_call: TRBJ2-1; d_call: -; clone_size: once; cdr3_aa: CASVGGGSYNEQFF; cdr3_nt: TGTGCCAGTGTAGGAGGGGGCTCCTACAATGAGCAGTTCTTC
v_call: TRBV19; j_call: TRBJ1-2; d_call: -; clone_size: -; cdr3_aa: CASRDLWATNPEPSGVNGYTF; cdr3_nt: TGTGCCAGTAGAGACCTGTGGGCAACTAACCCAGAACCCTCCGGGGTGAATGGCTACACCTTC
v_call: TRBV27; j_call: TRBJ2-5; d_call: -; clone_size: once; cdr3_aa: CASRPGAGAETQYF; cdr3_nt: TGTGCCAGCAGACCGGGGGCGGGTGCGGAGACCCAGTACTTC
v_call: TRBV10-3; j_call: TRBJ2-1; d_call: TRBD2; clone_size: -; cdr3_aa: CAIGAGGFSNAYNEQFF; cdr3_nt: TGTGCCATCGGAGCGGGAGGGTTCTCCAACGCCTACAATGAGCAGTTCTTC
v_call: TRBV11-1; j_call: TRBJ2-5; d_call: -; clone_size: -; cdr3_aa: CASSFIETQYF; cdr3_nt: TGTGCCAGCAGCTTCATTGAGACCCAGTACTTC